One sample yielded the 22 T cell receptor beta chains listed below, sequenced in a study of OX40 agonist ivuxolimab in advanced cancers. Profiling relied on immunoSEQ multiplex PCR, and the TCRdb table lists in-frame clones only, not all of them. Of tens of thousands of clones detected, around 84% appear once; the ten largest clones hold roughly 5.2%. Specimen: CD4+ or CD8+ T cells sorted from blood, collected in a trial of the OX40 agonist ivuxolimab. The receptors originated from an adult with an advanced solid tumor such as melanoma, head and neck, liver or kidney cancer.

The chain uses TRBV18 and TRBJ2-2; 9 bases match TRBD1. The V segment lost 2 bases and the J segment 4 bases; nucleotides outside the gene matches: 11. The CDR3 sequence is 18 residues long. Germline CDR1 is KGHSH and CDR2 is LQKENI. CDR3: CASSPMPFGTGSTGELFF. In DNA, the CDR3 is TGTGCCAGCTCACCAATGCCGTTCGGGACAGGGAGCACCGGGGAGCTGTTTTTT. Based on the CDR3 plus reference TRBV18 and TRBJ2-2, the full variable domain is NAGVMQNPRHLVRRRGQEARLRCSPMKGHSHVYWYRQLPEEGLKFMVYLQKENIIDESGMPKERFSAEFPKEGPSILRIQQVVRGDSAAYFCASSPMPFGTGSTGELFFGEGSRLTVL.

This clone was counted between two and nine times. The genes are TRBV19 and TRBJ1-4; no definite D call. This CDR3 is 13 amino acids long. Trimming stripped 7 bases from V and 7 bases from J, with 13 bases between. The V gene's germline CDR1 is LNHDA and CDR2 SQIVND (reference sequence). The CDR3 bases are TGTGCCAGTACCCGACAACGGAGTGAAAAACTGTTTTTT. Amino acids: CASTRQRSEKLFF.

The chain has TRBV10-3 and TRBJ1-3, with D unclear. This CDR3 has 15 residues. Germline-derived CDR1 and CDR2 are ENHRY and SYGVKD. The V end lost 9 bases, the J end lost 0 bases, and 15 bases lay between the germline ends. CDR3 residues: CAMTSNPSSGNTIYF. CDR3 in DNA: TGTGCCATGACGTCAAATCCGAGCTCTGGAAACACCATATATTTT.

The chain uses TRBV6-1 and TRBJ2-1, with D uncertain. The CDR3 runs 15 residues. With 4 bases removed from V and 6 bases from J, the gap between germline ends came to 16 bases. From germline, CDR1 is MNHNS and CDR2 SASEGT. The CDR3, as DNA: TGTGCCAGCAGTGTCTTTCGGGTAGGGTCCAATGAGCAGTTCTTC. Residues: CASSVFRVGSNEQFF.

The J gene is TRBJ2-7, the V gene TRBV7-2; no definite D call. CDR1 and CDR2 (germline): SGHTA, FQGNSA. This CDR3 has 14 residues. The V end lost 5 bases, the J end lost 0 bases, and 11 bases lay between the germline ends. CDR3 DNA: TGTGCCAGCAGCGGGCAAATTAACTCCTACGAGCAGTACTTC. Its translation: CASSGQINSYEQYF.

This clone was counted a single time. The CDR3 sequence is CAISEEGARGYTF. Here the CDR3 DNA reads TGTGCCATCAGTGAGGAGGGGGCGCGGGGCTACACCTTC. V and J are TRBV10-3 and TRBJ1-2, with TRBD1 matching 7 bases. Germline CDR1 is ENHRY and CDR2 is SYGVKD. V gave up 2 bases and J gave up 8 bases; unmatched junction bases: 5. There are 13 residues in the CDR3.

This clone has just one count. The junction does not match germline at one end; this may be a read error. The CDR3 nucleotides read TGTGCTAGCAGCTTAGTGGGTAGCGGGGTGGAGACCCAGTACTTC. This translates into CASSLVGSGVETQYF. The V gene is TRBV7-7, the J gene TRBJ2-5, with 8 bases aligning to TRBD2. There are 15 residues in the CDR3. The V gene's germline CDR1 is SSHAT and CDR2 FNYEAQ (reference sequence).

This clone has only one observation. This CDR3 is CASSSLSISNQPQHF. CDR3 nucleotides: TGTGCCAGCAGTAGCCTTTCCATTAGCAATCAGCCCCAGCATTTT. The genes are TRBV6-5 and TRBJ1-5; D unresolved. CDR3 size: 15 residues. Germline assignment: CDR1 MNHEY and CDR2 SVGAGI. V lost 5 bases and J lost 0, with 11 bases in between.

The chain couples TRBV7-9 to TRBJ1-4; TRBD1 matches at 10 bases. Germline trimming cut 5 bases from V and 2 bases from J; bases unmatched to any gene: 11. This CDR3 comprises 18 residues. CDR1 is SEHNR and CDR2 is FQNEAQ in the germline V gene (reference sequence). The CDR3 spells CASSADRDRGSTNEKLFF. The CDR3 nucleotides are TGTGCCAGCAGCGCCGACCGGGACAGGGGATCCACTAATGAAAAACTGTTTTTT.

The gene calls are TRBV5-1 and TRBJ1-5; TRBD1 matches 12 bases. The CDR3 extends over 15 amino acids. The germline V gene encodes CDR1 SGHRS and CDR2 YFSETQ. V was clipped by 4 bases and J by 5 bases; unmatched bases: 4. Here the CDR3 DNA reads TGCGCCAGCAGCCCGGGACAGGGGGCCGATCAGCCCCAGCATTTT. This gives the protein CASSPGQGADQPQHF.

The chain joins TRBV30 to TRBJ2-5; D is perhaps TRBD1 (6 bases). The CDR3 loop spans 14 amino acids. V was pared by 4 bases and J by 1 base, with 13 bases between. Germline V gives CDR1 GTSNPN, CDR2 SVGIG (reference sequence). CDR3 DNA sequence: TGTGCCTGGAATCCGGGACACATCCAAGAGACCCAGTACTTC. Its protein product is CAWNPGHIQETQYF.

The chain combines TRBV4-3 with TRBJ2-4; 9 bases align to TRBD1. Germline loops: CDR1 LGHNA, CDR2 YSLEER. The V and J ends lost 6 bases and 5 bases, in that order; junction bases with no gene match: 2. The CDR3 is 13 amino acids. CDR3 sequence (DNA): TGCGCCAGCAGTCGGGACAGGGAAAACATTCAGTACTTC. Protein product: CASSRDRENIQYF.

V gene TRBV19 combines with J gene TRBJ2-3; 8 bases fit TRBD2. Germline CDR1 LNHDA, CDR2 SQIVND (reference sequence). J gave up 5 bases and V 4 bases, and 8 bases lay outside the gene matches. CDR3 length equals 15 residues. The CDR3 DNA reads as TGTGCCAGTAGTAGTAGACTAGCGAGATTAGATACGCAGTATTTT. It codes for CASSSRLARLDTQYF.

The rearrangement links TRBV12-5 to TRBJ1-2; the D is unclear. Between the trimmed V and J ends, which lost 1 base and 8 bases, there was a span of 5 bases. The CDR3 has 11 amino acids. Per the germline V gene, CDR1 is LGHNT and CDR2 is FRNRAP. The CDR3 DNA reads TGTGCTAGTGGTTTGGGCTCCGGCTACACCTTC. Translating it yields CASGLGSGYTF.

This clone was detected a few times. The genes are TRBV29-1 and TRBJ1-1; D call uncertain. The V gene's germline CDR1 is SQVTM and CDR2 ANQGSEA. V shed 4 bases and J shed 1 base, with 7 bases lying between them. The CDR3 has 12 residues. Written as DNA, the CDR3 is TGCAGCGTTGTCGGGCAGAACACTGAAGCTTTCTTT. Encoded protein: CSVVGQNTEAFF.

This clone was counted ten times or more. The chain links TRBV5-5 to TRBJ1-2; no clear D gene. Germline loops: CDR1 SGHKS, CDR2 YYEKEE (reference sequence). Trimming took 1 base from V and 5 from J, leaving 9 bases between them. CDR3 length: 13 amino acids. The CDR3 DNA reads as TGTGCCAGCAGCTTGAGTTCATTATATGGCTACACCTTC. Its protein product is CASSLSSLYGYTF. Combining the CDR3 with reference TRBV5-5 and TRBJ1-2 gives the whole variable domain DAGVTQSPTHLIKTRGQQVTLRCSPISGHKSVSWYQQVLGQGPQFIFQYYEKEERGRGNFPDRFSARQFPNYSSELNVNALLLGDSALYLCASSLSSLYGYTFGSGTRLTVV.

This clone was seen once. The V and J genes are TRBV14 and TRBJ1-1, with D possibly matching TRBD1 (5 bases). Trimming took off 4 bases at V and 9 bases at J, with 9 bases between the two ends. The CDR3 length is 11 residues. Germline CDR1 and CDR2: SGHDN and FVKESK. CDR3 in DNA: TGTGCCAGCAGCCTCCAGGGCCAAGCTTTCTTT. This gives the protein CASSLQGQAFF.

The chain carries TRBV21-1 and TRBJ2-3; the table names TRBD2, a call not compared with the DNA. TRBV21-1 is a pseudogene locus. The CDR3 spans 15 residues. The CDR3 reads CASSRSLGSTDTQYF. The DNA for the CDR3 is TGTGCCAGCAGTCGGAGCTTGGGTAGCACAGATACGCAGTATTTT.

The genes are TRBV7-3 and TRBJ2-4; D assignment may be TRBD1 or TRBD2 (5 bases each). The CDR3 spans 15 residues. V shed 5 bases and J shed 0 bases, with 11 bases lying between them. Germline-derived CDR1 and CDR2 are SGHTA and FQGTGA. The DNA of the CDR3 is TGTGCCAGCAGCATCGCTGGGGGAGCCAAAAACATTCAGTACTTC. This sequence encodes CASSIAGGAKNIQYF.

This clone was observed a single time. V usage is TRBV30 and J usage is TRBJ2-6, with D unresolved. Germline lookup yields CDR1 GTSNPN and CDR2 SVGIG (reference sequence). V was cut by 0 bases and J by 0 bases, with 9 bases left in between. The CDR3 spans 16 residues. CDR3 sequence: CAWSVQRTSGANVLTF. CDR3 coding DNA: TGTGCCTGGAGTGTACAGAGAACCTCTGGGGCCAACGTCCTGACTTTC.

Only one count was recorded for this clone. The chain has TRBV19 and TRBJ1-2; D uncertain. Trimming took off 2 bases at V and 0 bases at J, with 10 bases between the two ends. Germline values: CDR1 LNHDA, CDR2 SQIVND (reference sequence). CDR3 length: 15 amino acids. Here the CDR3 reads CASSIQGQANYGYTF. CDR3 in DNA: TGTGCCAGTAGTATACAAGGTCAAGCTAACTATGGCTACACCTTC.

The chain has TRBV9 and TRBJ2-1; TRBD2 aligns across 9 bases. Looked up from germline, CDR1 is SGDLS and CDR2 is YYNGEE. The CDR3 covers 16 residues. V was clipped by 2 bases and J by 6 bases; unmatched bases: 9. The CDR3: CASSVPKREVVNEQFF. In DNA, the CDR3 is TGTGCCAGCAGCGTCCCCAAGCGGGAGGTCGTCAATGAGCAGTTCTTC.